The 15 T cell receptor beta chains presented below share a single source sample, sequenced in a study of blood T cell repertoires in COVID-19. Sequencing was performed with immunoSEQ multiplex PCR; in TCRdb, only in-frame clones are kept and a portion is missing. The sample carries more than 300,000 clones, roughly 86% recorded once. Material for sequencing was peripheral blood. The receptors originated from a woman aged 70 to 79 with COVID-19, enrolled during active disease.

The gene calls are TRBV24-1 and TRBJ1-2, with TRBD1 as a possible D gene (6 bases). The germline gives CDR1 KGHDR, CDR2 SFDVKD. The V end lost 1 base, the J end lost 4 bases, and 9 bases lay between the germline ends. The CDR3 totals 14 residues. In nucleotides, the CDR3 is TGTGCCACCAGTGATTTCGACAGGCCCTATGGCTACACCTTC. It specifies CATSDFDRPYGYTF.

The rearrangement links TRBV10-3 to TRBJ1-5; D is perhaps TRBD1 (5 bases). Deletions cut 1 base from V and 0 bases from J, with 10 bases between. The CDR3 totals 16 residues. Germline values: CDR1 ENHRY, CDR2 SYGVKD. The CDR3 DNA reads as TGTGCCATCAGTGAGTGGGGGGAAGGTAGCAATCAGCCCCAGCATTTT. Residues: CAISEWGEGSNQPQHF.

The genes are TRBV7-2 and TRBJ2-7; 10 bases match TRBD1. This CDR3 region has 14 residues. The trim removed 5 bases at V and 7 bases at J, leaving 8 bases unmatched. CDR1 and CDR2 (germline): SGHTA, FQGNSA. The DNA for the CDR3 is TGTGCCAGCAGCCCAGGGACAGGGGCCCAGGAGCAGTACTTC. Amino acid sequence: CASSPGTGAQEQYF.

This clone showed up just once. This chain links TRBV6-2 or TRBV6-3 with TRBJ1-2; 8 bases are a match to TRBD1. The CDR3 has 15 residues. The V segment lost 5 bases and the J segment 4 bases; nucleotides outside the gene matches: 9. CDR1 and CDR2 (germline): MNHEY, SVGEGT. CDR3 sequence (DNA): TGTGCCAGCAGTCACGCCGACAGGGGTTTCTATGGCTACACCTTC. This codes for CASSHADRGFYGYTF.

The gene calls are TRBV6-6 and TRBJ2-2; 8 bases match TRBD2. V was clipped by 5 bases and J by 6 bases; unmatched bases: 14. The length of the CDR3 is 17 residues. Germline CDR1 is MNHNY and CDR2 is SVGAGI (reference sequence). For the CDR3, the DNA is TGTGCCAGCAGTCAGACCCTCGGGGGGGGCTACTCCGGGGAGCTGTTTTTT. Residues: CASSQTLGGGYSGELFF.

The rearrangement uses TRBV27 and TRBJ1-2; TRBD1 matches 7 bases. The CDR3 sequence is 15 residues long. Germline values: CDR1 MNHEY, CDR2 SMNVEV (reference sequence). J was trimmed by 5 bases and V by 5 bases; bases with no gene match: 11. CDR3 nucleotides: TGTGCCAGCAGTCTTAAGACAGGGAATGAATATGGCTACACCTTC. This translates into CASSLKTGNEYGYTF.

Ten or more counts support this clone. V gene TRBV24-1 combines with J gene TRBJ1-5; the match to TRBD1 covers 7 bases. Trimming cost V 4 bases and J 3 bases; bases outside gene matches: 5. The CDR3 consists of 15 residues. Germline-derived CDR1 and CDR2 are KGHDR and SFDVKD. The CDR3 bases are TGTGCCACCAGTGACACGGGACAGCCCAATCAGCCCCAGCATTTT. Encoded protein: CATSDTGQPNQPQHF.

This CDR3 is CASSPGEVNTGKLFF. The CDR3 DNA reads TGTGCCAGCTCACCGGGAGAGGTCAACACGGGGAAACTGTTTTTT. The chain recombines TRBV18 with TRBJ1-4, with D unclear. Germline V gives CDR1 KGHSH, CDR2 LQKENI. CDR3 length equals 15 residues. Trimming pared 3 bases from V and 11 bases from J, leaving 19 bases between. Full variable domain (missing parts from reference TRBV18 and TRBJ1-4): NAGVMQNPRHLVRRRGQEARLRCSPMKGHSHVYWYRQLPEEGLKFMVYLQKENIIDESGMPKERFSAEFPKEGPSILRIQQVVRGDSAAYFCASSPGEVNTGKLFFGSGTQLSVL.

The chain combines TRBV27 with TRBJ1-5; TRBD1 matches at 10 bases. Per germline, CDR1 MNHEY and CDR2 SMNVEV (reference sequence). The CDR3 consists of 14 residues. V dropped 6 bases and J dropped 6; count of bases not matched to a gene: 5. This CDR3 reads CASSRTGGGQPQHF. In DNA form, the CDR3 reads TGTGCCAGCAGCCGGACAGGGGGTGGTCAGCCCCAGCATTTT.

This chain joins TRBV9 and TRBJ2-7; 7 bases fit TRBD1. Germline CDR1 is SGDLS and CDR2 is YYNGEE. V shed 7 bases, J shed 5 bases, and the junction held 12 bases outside the gene matches. There are 14 residues in the CDR3. The CDR3 region has the DNA TGTGCCAGCTCCGAGGGACAGAACTTTGACGAGCAGTACTTC. Encoded protein: CASSEGQNFDEQYF. The entire variable domain, with the rest obtained from reference TRBV9 and TRBJ2-7, is as follows: DSGVTQTPKHLITATGQRVTLRCSPRSGDLSVYWYQQSLDQGLQFLIQYYNGEERAKGNILERFSAQQFPDLHSELNLSSLELGDSALYFCASSEGQNFDEQYFGPGTRLTVT.

This chain uses TRBV5-1 with TRBJ2-7; the D is unclear. CDR3 length: 14 amino acids. Germline lookup yields CDR1 SGHRS and CDR2 YFSETQ. With 0 bases removed from V and 2 bases from J, the gap between germline ends came to 9 bases. CDR3 sequence: CASSLAGEAYEQYF. The CDR3 DNA is TGCGCCAGCAGCTTGGCCGGTGAGGCCTACGAGCAGTACTTC.

The J gene is TRBJ2-3, the V gene TRBV5-4, with TRBD2 identical over 11 bases. The length of the CDR3 is 16 residues. V gave up 6 bases and J gave up 1 base; unmatched junction bases: 7. Germline CDR1 and CDR2: SGHNT and YYREEE (reference sequence). CDR3 protein: CASNRLSGGGTDTQYF. CDR3 bases: TGTGCCAGCAACCGCCTTAGCGGGGGGGGCACAGATACGCAGTATTTT.

The genes are TRBV9 and TRBJ1-4, with D perhaps TRBD1 (6 bases). V dropped 3 bases and J dropped 7 bases, with 10 bases sitting between them. The CDR3 is 13 amino acids. Germline loops: CDR1 SGDLS, CDR2 YYNGEE. CDR3: CASSGQAPEKLFF. CDR3 sequence (DNA): TGTGCCAGCAGCGGACAGGCTCCTGAAAAACTGTTTTTT.

The chain couples TRBV5-4 to TRBJ1-4; D is ambiguous. The CDR3 spans 16 residues. V lost 0 bases and J lost 0, with 9 bases in between. CDR1 SGHNT and CDR2 YYREEE come from the germline V gene (reference sequence). CDR3 coding DNA: TGTGCCAGCAGCTTGGGGCAGGTTGCAACTAATGAAAAACTGTTTTTT. Translation gives CASSLGQVATNEKLFF.

This clone has a single count. This sequence joins TRBV27 and TRBJ1-2; a possible D gene is TRBD1 (6 bases). Between the trimmed V and J ends, which lost 4 bases and 4 bases, there was a span of 10 bases. Germline V gene sequence: CDR1 MNHEY, CDR2 SMNVEV (reference sequence). CDR3 length: 13 amino acids. The DNA of the CDR3 is TGTGCCAGCAGTTGGGACAACGGCTATGGCTACACCTTC. This gives the protein CASSWDNGYGYTF.